This TCR beta chain was identified in a study of cytomegalovirus exposure and HLA in healthy donors. The study's findings and limits: Rare TCR sequences dominated, though some public TCRs recurred in many donors. Later work showed greater clonal expansion in HLA-associated TCR beta chains than in equally common others. Judged likely to be a sequencing artifact was a cluster of highly shared sequence variants.

This clone was detected a few times. Its antigen remains unidentified. This CDR3 contains 15 residues. CDR1 ENHRY and CDR2 SYGVKD come from the germline V gene. After removal of 6 bases from V and 10 bases from J, the junction contained 9 bases not matched to a gene. PCR primers comprised 60 Vbeta and 13 Jbeta primers. The protocol was immunoSEQ multiplex PCR, while the TCRdb copy is restricted to in-frame clones and leaves out a portion. Counted here are 95,000 to 150,000 clones, about 81% occurring once; the ten biggest clones make up approximately 1%. This rearrangement joins TRBV10-3 to TRBJ1-6; 10 positions agree with TRBD1. The clonotype comes from a woman aged 25 to 39 in good health and CMV-seronegative. Sequencing was carried out using PBMCs. The CDR3 loop reads CAISQGTGEQSPLHF. CDR3 sequence (DNA): TGTGCCATCAGCCAGGGGACAGGGGAACAATCACCCCTCCACTTT.